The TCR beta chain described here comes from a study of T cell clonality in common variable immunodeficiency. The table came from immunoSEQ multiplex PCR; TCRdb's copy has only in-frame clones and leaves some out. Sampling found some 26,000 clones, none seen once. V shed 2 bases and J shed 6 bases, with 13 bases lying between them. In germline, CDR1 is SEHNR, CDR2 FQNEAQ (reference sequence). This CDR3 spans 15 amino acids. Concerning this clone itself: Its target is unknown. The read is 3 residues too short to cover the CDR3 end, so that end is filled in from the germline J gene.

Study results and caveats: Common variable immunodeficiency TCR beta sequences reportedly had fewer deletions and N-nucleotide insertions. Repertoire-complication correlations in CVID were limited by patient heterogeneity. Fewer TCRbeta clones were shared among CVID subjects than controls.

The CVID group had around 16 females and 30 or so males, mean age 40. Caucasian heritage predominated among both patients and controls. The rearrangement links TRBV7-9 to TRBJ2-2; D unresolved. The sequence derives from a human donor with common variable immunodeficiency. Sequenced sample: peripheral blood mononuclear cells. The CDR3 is CASSLRSLGSGELFF. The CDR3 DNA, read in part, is TGTGCCAGCAGCTTACGGTCTCTCGGTTCCGGGGAG.